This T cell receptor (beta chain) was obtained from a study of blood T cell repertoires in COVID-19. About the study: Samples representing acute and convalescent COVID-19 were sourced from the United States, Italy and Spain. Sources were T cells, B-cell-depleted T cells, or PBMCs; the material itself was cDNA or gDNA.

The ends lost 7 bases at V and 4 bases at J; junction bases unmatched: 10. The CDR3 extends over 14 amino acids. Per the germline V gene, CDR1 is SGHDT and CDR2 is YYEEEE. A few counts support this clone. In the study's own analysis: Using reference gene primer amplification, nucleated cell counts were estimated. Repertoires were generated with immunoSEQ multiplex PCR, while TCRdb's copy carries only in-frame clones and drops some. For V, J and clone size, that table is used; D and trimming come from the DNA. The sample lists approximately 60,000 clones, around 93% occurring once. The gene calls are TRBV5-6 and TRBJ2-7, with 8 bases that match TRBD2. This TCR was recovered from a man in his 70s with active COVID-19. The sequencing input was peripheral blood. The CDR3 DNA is TGTGCCAGCCACTGGTTACTAGCGGAATACGAGCAGTACTTC. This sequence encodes CASHWLLAEYEQYF.